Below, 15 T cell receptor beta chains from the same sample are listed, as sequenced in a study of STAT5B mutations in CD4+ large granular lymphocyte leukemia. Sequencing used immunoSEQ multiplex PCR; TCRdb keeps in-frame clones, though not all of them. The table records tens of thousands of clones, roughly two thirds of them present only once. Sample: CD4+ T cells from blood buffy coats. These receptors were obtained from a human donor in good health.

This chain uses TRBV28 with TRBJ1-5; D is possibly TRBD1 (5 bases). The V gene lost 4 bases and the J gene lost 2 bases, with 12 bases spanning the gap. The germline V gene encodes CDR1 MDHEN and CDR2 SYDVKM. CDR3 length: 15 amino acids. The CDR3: CASSWGGVGNQPQHF. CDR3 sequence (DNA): TGTGCCAGCAGTTGGGGCGGGGTGGGCAATCAGCCCCAGCATTTT.

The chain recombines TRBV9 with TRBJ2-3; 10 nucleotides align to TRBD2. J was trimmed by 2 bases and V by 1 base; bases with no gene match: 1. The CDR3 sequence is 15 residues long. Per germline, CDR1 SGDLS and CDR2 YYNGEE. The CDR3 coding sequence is TGTGCCAGCAGCGTACTAGCGGGGGACACAGATACGCAGTATTTT. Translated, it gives CASSVLAGDTDTQYF.

The CDR3 DNA reads as TGTGCCAGCTCACCTAGAGGGGACACCGGGGAGCTGTTTTTT. Protein sequence: CASSPRGDTGELFF. The chain carries TRBV18 and TRBJ2-2; either TRBD1 or TRBD2 may supply D (5 bases each). The CDR3 has 14 amino acids. Germline CDR1 reads KGHSH; CDR2 reads LQKENI. V was clipped by 3 bases and J by 3 bases, with 8 bases between them.

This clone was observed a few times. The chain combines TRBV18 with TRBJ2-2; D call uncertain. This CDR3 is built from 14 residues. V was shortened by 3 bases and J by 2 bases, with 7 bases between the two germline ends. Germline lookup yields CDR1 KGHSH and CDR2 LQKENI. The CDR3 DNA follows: TGTGCCAGCTCACCGGTATTTAACACCGGGGAGCTGTTTTTT. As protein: CASSPVFNTGELFF.

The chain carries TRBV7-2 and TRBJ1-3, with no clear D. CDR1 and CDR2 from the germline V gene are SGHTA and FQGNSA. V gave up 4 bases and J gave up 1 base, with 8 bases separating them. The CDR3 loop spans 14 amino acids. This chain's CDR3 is CASSSTTSGNTIYF. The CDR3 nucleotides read TGTGCCAGCAGCTCCACCACATCTGGAAACACCATATATTTT.

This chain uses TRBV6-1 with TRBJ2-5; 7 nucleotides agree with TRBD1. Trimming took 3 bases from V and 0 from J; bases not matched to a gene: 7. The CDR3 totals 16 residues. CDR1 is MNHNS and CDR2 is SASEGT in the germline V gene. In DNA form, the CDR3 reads TGTGCCAGCAGTGACCCGGACAGGATGAACCAAGAGACCCAGTACTTC. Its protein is CASSDPDRMNQETQYF.

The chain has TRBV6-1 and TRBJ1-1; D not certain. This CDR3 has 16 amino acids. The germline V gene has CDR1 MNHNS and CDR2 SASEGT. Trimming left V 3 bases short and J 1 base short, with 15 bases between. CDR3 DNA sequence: TGTGCCAGCAGTGACGTGTTAATTAAGTCGAACACTGAAGCTTTCTTT. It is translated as CASSDVLIKSNTEAFF.

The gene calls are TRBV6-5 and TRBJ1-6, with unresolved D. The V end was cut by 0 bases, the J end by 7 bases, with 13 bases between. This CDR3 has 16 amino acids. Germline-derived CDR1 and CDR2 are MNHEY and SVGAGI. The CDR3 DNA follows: TGTGCCAGCAGTTACTCGTCCGTACCAGCAAATTCACCCCTCCACTTT. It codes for CASSYSSVPANSPLHF.

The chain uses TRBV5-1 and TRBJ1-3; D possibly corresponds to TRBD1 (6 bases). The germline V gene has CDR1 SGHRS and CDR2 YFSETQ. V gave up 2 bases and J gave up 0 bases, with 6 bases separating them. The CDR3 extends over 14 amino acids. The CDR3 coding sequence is TGCGCCAGCAGCTTACAGGGCTCTGGAAACACCATATATTTT. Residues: CASSLQGSGNTIYF.

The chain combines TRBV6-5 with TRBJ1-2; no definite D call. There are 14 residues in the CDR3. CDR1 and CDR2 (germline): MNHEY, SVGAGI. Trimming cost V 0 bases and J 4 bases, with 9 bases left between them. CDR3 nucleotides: TGTGCCAGCAGTTACTCGAGGGCAGGCTATGGCTACACCTTC. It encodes CASSYSRAGYGYTF.

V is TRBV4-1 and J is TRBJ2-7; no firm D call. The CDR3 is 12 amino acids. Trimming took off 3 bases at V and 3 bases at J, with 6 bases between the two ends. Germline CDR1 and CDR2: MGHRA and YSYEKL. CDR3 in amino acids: CASSHEIYEQYF. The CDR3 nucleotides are TGCGCCAGCAGCCACGAGATCTACGAGCAGTACTTC.

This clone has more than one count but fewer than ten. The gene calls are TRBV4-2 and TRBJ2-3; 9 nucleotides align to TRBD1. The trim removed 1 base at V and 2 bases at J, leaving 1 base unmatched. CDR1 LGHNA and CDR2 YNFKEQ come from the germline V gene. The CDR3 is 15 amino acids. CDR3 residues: CASSQGDRDTDTQYF. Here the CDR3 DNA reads TGTGCCAGCAGCCAAGGGGACAGGGACACAGATACGCAGTATTTT.

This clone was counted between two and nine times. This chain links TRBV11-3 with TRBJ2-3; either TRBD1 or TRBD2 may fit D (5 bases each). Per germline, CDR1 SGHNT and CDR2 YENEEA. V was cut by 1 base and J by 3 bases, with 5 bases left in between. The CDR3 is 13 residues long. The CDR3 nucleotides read TGTGCCAGCAGCTTAGGGGGGACAGATACGCAGTATTTT. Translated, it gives CASSLGGTDTQYF.

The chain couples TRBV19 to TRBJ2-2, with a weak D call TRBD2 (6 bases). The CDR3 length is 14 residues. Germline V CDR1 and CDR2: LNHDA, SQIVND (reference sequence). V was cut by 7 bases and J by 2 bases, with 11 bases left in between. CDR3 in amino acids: CASTGTLNTGELFF. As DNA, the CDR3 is TGTGCCAGTACTGGGACTCTTAACACCGGGGAGCTGTTTTTT.

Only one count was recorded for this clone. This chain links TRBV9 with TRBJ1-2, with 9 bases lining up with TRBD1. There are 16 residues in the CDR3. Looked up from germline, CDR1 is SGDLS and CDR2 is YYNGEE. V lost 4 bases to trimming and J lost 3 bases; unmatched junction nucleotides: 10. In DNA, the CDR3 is TGTGCCAGCAGCCCCCGGGACAGGGAATTAGACTATGGCTACACCTTC. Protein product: CASSPRDRELDYGYTF.